The 8 T cell receptor beta chains given below trace back to one sample, sequenced in a study of blood T cell repertoires in COVID-19. Profiled with immunoSEQ multiplex PCR; TCRdb holds only in-frame clones, not every one. The table records more than 450,000 clones, around 90% of them present only once. The specimen sequenced was PBMCs or T cells enriched from blood (not recorded which). The receptors were gathered from a woman younger than 35 who had recovered from COVID-19.

The rearrangement links TRBV4-2 to TRBJ1-1; 7 bases line up with TRBD1. With V trimmed by 1 base and J by 5 bases, 7 bases remained unmatched. Germline assignment: CDR1 LGHNA and CDR2 YNFKEQ. CDR3 length equals 15 residues. The CDR3 region has the DNA TGTGCCAGCAGCCAAGGGGACAGTAGTGAGACTGAAGCTTTCTTT. Protein sequence: CASSQGDSSETEAFF.

This sequence joins TRBV5-1 and TRBJ2-1, with no clear D. Trimming removed 4 bases at V and 4 bases at J, with 15 bases between. Germline lookup yields CDR1 SGHRS and CDR2 YFSETQ. CDR3 length: 15 residues. The CDR3 loop is CASSSAGFLYNEQFF. The CDR3 region has the DNA TGCGCCAGCAGCAGTGCCGGTTTTTTGTACAATGAGCAGTTCTTC.

V and J are TRBV10-1 and TRBJ1-1; weak D call: TRBD1 (5 bases). The CDR3 is made up of 14 amino acids. Germline V gene lookup returns CDR1 WNHNN and CDR2 SYGVQD (reference sequence). V lost 2 bases to trimming and J lost 1 base, with 8 bases between them. The DNA for the CDR3 is TGCGCCAGCAGTGAGCTACAGGAGAACACTGAAGCTTTCTTT. It is translated as CASSELQENTEAFF.

The chain recombines TRBV19 with TRBJ2-7; D possibly corresponds to TRBD1 (5 bases). The CDR3 spans 15 residues. Deletions cut 4 bases from V and 2 bases from J, with 15 bases between. Germline V lookup: CDR1 LNHDA, CDR2 SQIVND (reference sequence). CDR3 sequence (DNA): TGTGCCAGTAGTAGAGGAGAAGGGGAACCCTACGAGCAGTACTTC. This encodes CASSRGEGEPYEQYF.

The rearrangement joins TRBV19 to TRBJ2-3; D unclear. The germline CDR1 and CDR2 sequences are LNHDA and SQIVND (reference sequence). V was trimmed by 10 bases and J by 0 bases, leaving 14 bases between them. CDR3 size: 14 residues. CDR3 DNA: TGTGCCACCCGACCTAGTGCTAGCACAGATACGCAGTATTTT. This encodes CATRPSASTDTQYF.

This clone was seen just once. The J gene is TRBJ2-2, the V gene TRBV3-1 (or the pseudogene TRBV3-2); 8 nucleotides match TRBD2. The junction had 10 bases not matched to a gene; V was cut back by 2 bases and J by 5 bases. The CDR3 contains 17 residues. The germline gives CDR1 LGHDT, CDR2 YNNKEL (reference sequence). The CDR3 here is CASSQPTGGARTGELFF. The CDR3 DNA reads as TGTGCCAGCAGCCAACCCACGGGGGGGGCCCGAACCGGGGAGCTGTTTTTT.

This chain joins TRBV18 and TRBJ2-5; 10 bases fit TRBD1. With 6 bases clipped from V and 3 bases from J, the junction kept 4 bases outside the gene matches. CDR3 length: 14 residues. Germline CDR1 is KGHSH and CDR2 is LQKENI. DNA of the CDR3: TGTGCCAGCTCGCTCGGACAGGGGGAAGAGACCCAGTACTTC. It specifies CASSLGQGEETQYF.

This clone was counted between two and nine times. The chain employs TRBV13 and TRBJ2-2; 12 bases align to TRBD2. CDR1 and CDR2 from the germline V gene are PRHDT and FYEKMQ (reference sequence). CDR3 size: 16 residues. After removal of 5 bases from V and 6 bases from J, the junction contained 7 bases not matched to a gene. The DNA for the CDR3 is TGTGCCAGCAGCCCCCGGACTAGCGGGGTCGCCGGGGAGCTGTTTTTT. Encoded protein: CASSPRTSGVAGELFF.